A selection of T cell receptor beta chains follows, all from one sample in a study of OX40 agonist ivuxolimab in advanced cancers. Sequencing used immunoSEQ multiplex PCR; TCRdb keeps in-frame clones, though not all of them. The sample lists 25,000 or so clones; roughly 73% were seen once. The source was CD4+ or CD8+ T cells sorted from blood, collected in a trial of the OX40 agonist ivuxolimab. The source is an adult with an advanced solid tumor such as melanoma, head and neck, liver or kidney cancer. Both conserved end residues are part of each CDR3. Fields, in order: J gene, V gene, clone size, D gene, CDR3 protein, CDR3 DNA. D genes are given only for firm matches. The size of a clone is reported for some rows only, either as once, few or many, or as a class for expanded clones.

TRBJ2-7,TRBV7-6,-,-,CASSLNGNYGQYF,TGTGCCAGCAGCCTCAATGGGAACTACGGGCAGTACTTC
TRBJ1-4,TRBV6-5,-,-,CASRSTETNEKLFF,TGTGCCAGCAGGTCGACCGAGACTAATGAAAAACTGTTTTTT
TRBJ1-5,TRBV4-1,-,TRBD1,CASSQDGTGSHQPQHF,TGCGCCAGCAGCCAAGATGGGACAGGGTCCCATCAGCCCCAGCATTTT
TRBJ2-1,TRBV5-5,-,TRBD2,CASTPGTSNEQFF,TGTGCCAGCACTCCCGGGACTAGCAATGAGCAGTTCTTC
TRBJ2-2,TRBV30,-,TRBD1,CACPPGGTGELFF,TGTGCCTGTCCCCCAGGGGGCACCGGGGAGCTGTTTTTT
TRBJ2-7,TRBV7-9,-,-,CASSAPPGTRHSYEQYF,TGTGCCAGCAGCGCTCCGCCCGGGACCCGACACTCCTACGAGCAGTACTTC
TRBJ2-7,TRBV7-9,-,-,CASRLGDGDSYEQYF,TGTGCCAGCAGATTAGGGGACGGGGACTCCTACGAGCAGTACTTC
TRBJ1-6,TRBV30,few,-,CAWSRVRGSPLHF,TGTGCCTGGAGTCGCGTTAGAGGCTCACCCCTCCACTTT
TRBJ2-4,TRBV19,-,-,CASRPDTSRMGKNIQYF,TGTGCCAGTAGACCGGACACCTCAAGGATGGGCAAAAACATTCAGTACTTC
TRBJ2-5,TRBV6-5,once,-,CASSYSRQETQYF,TGTGCCAGCAGTTACTCGCGACAAGAGACCCAGTACTTC
TRBJ2-7,TRBV5-6,-,-,CASSLGSGAIYEQYF,TGTGCCAGCAGCTTGGGGTCAGGGGCTATTTACGAGCAGTACTTC
TRBJ2-3,TRBV5-1,-,TRBD2,CASSLGLAGSSTDTQYF,TGCGCCAGCAGCCTCGGACTAGCGGGATCTAGCACAGATACGCAGTATTTT
TRBJ2-1,TRBV5-4,-,-,CASSFPSDNEQFF,TGTGCCAGCAGCTTTCCGTCCGACAATGAGCAGTTCTTC
TRBJ2-3,TRBV13,-,-,CASSLTGRQYF,TGTGCCAGCAGCCTCACGGGGAGGCAGTATTTT
TRBJ1-2,TRBV27,-,TRBD1,CASSLGAGEGALVGYTF,TGTGCCAGCAGTTTAGGGGCAGGGGAGGGGGCTTTAGTTGGCTACACCTTC
TRBJ2-3,TRBV29-1,-,TRBD1,CSVGRGASGTGLIGTQYF,TGCAGCGTTGGCCGGGGGGCTTCCGGGACAGGGCTAATAGGTACGCAGTATTTT
TRBJ2-3,TRBV10-2,-,-,CASAPGTPDTQYF,TGCGCCAGCGCACCTGGGACCCCAGATACGCAGTATTTT
TRBJ2-2,TRBV5-6,-,-,CASSATRNTGELFF,TGTGCCAGCAGCGCCACACGTAACACCGGGGAGCTGTTTTTT
TRBJ2-3,TRBV9,-,-,CAGSIRTTSTDTQYF,TGTGCCGGCAGCATACGGACTACAAGCACAGATACGCAGTATTTT
TRBJ2-3,TRBV21-1,-,-,CASSKEVWAALTLSCTDTQYF,TGTGCCAGCAGCAAAGAGGTGTGGGCCGCCCTCACCCTATCCTGCACAGATACGCAGTATTTT
TRBJ1-2,TRBV2,-,TRBD1,CASSPTVGQGYYGYTF,TGTGCCAGCAGTCCCACCGTGGGACAGGGGTACTATGGCTACACCTTC
TRBJ2-1,TRBV11-2,-,-,CASSLYKNEQFF,TGTGCCAGCAGCTTATATAAGAATGAGCAGTTCTTC
TRBJ2-1,TRBV11-3,-,TRBD2,CASSLGGLAGAHEQFF,TGTGCCAGCAGCTTAGGGGGACTAGCGGGGGCCCATGAGCAGTTCTTC
TRBJ2-1,TRBV7-8,-,TRBD2,CASGAGYNEQFF,TGTGCCAGTGGAGCGGGGTACAATGAGCAGTTCTTC
TRBJ2-7,TRBV7-8,-,-,CASRTEIGSYEQYF,TGTGCCAGCAGGACAGAAATAGGCTCCTACGAGCAGTACTTC
TRBJ1-3,TRBV10-3,-,TRBD1,CAISDPTGHSGNTIYF,TGTGCCATCAGTGACCCGACAGGGCACTCTGGAAACACCATATATTTT
TRBJ2-2,TRBV11-2,-,-,CVSSLFLAKGDTGELFF,TGTGTCAGCAGCTTATTCTTGGCCAAGGGTGACACCGGGGAGCTGTTTTTT
TRBJ2-1,TRBV5-4,-,TRBD1,CASSAGTGVNEQFF,TGTGCCAGCAGCGCCGGGACAGGGGTCAATGAGCAGTTCTTC
TRBJ1-5,TRBV9,few,-,CASSLGTNQPQHF,TGTGCCAGCAGCCTAGGGACGAATCAGCCCCAGCATTTT
TRBJ1-2,TRBV29-1,-,-,CSVEGGLGYGYTF,TGCAGCGTTGAAGGGGGTTTAGGCTATGGCTACACCTTC
TRBJ2-2,TRBV29-1,-,-,CSVNLQERGGTGELFF,TGCAGCGTGAATTTACAGGAACGGGGTGGCACCGGGGAGCTGTTTTTT
TRBJ2-1,TRBV11-2,few,-,CASSPGTLYNEQFF,TGTGCCAGCAGCCCCGGGACCCTCTACAATGAGCAGTTCTTC
TRBJ2-7,TRBV6-6,-,TRBD2,CASSYSTGGSYEQYF,TGTGCCAGCAGTTACTCGACGGGGGGATCCTACGAGCAGTACTTC
TRBJ1-1,TRBV7-9,many,-,CASSLSGATEAFF,TGTGCCAGCAGCTTATCGGGGGCCACTGAAGCTTTCTTT
TRBJ2-7,TRBV5-6,once,-,CASSVAGTSSYEQYF,TGTGCCAGCAGCGTAGCCGGGACAAGCTCCTACGAGCAGTACTTC
TRBJ2-4,TRBV13,-,TRBD2,CASSFSAGGLAKNIQYF,TGTGCCAGCAGCTTCTCAGCGGGGGGTCTAGCCAAAAACATTCAGTACTTC
TRBJ1-5,TRBV4-1,-,-,CASSRGTATNQPQHF,TGCGCCAGCAGCCGCGGGACGGCCACTAATCAGCCCCAGCATTTT
TRBJ2-2,TRBV7-9,-,-,CASSFSGNTGELFF,TGTGCCAGCAGCTTTTCGGGAAACACCGGGGAGCTGTTTTTT
TRBJ1-3,TRBV30,-,-,CAWVRAYTGGNTIYF,TGTGCCTGGGTTCGGGCCTACACGGGGGGAAACACCATATATTTT
TRBJ1-2,TRBV11-2,few,-,CASSPWGGTNYGYTF,TGTGCCAGCAGCCCCTGGGGGGGGACTAACTATGGCTACACCTTC
TRBJ2-2,TRBV7-8,-,-,CASSLRNLVNTGELFF,TGTGCCAGCAGCTTACGGAATCTCGTGAACACCGGGGAGCTGTTTTTT